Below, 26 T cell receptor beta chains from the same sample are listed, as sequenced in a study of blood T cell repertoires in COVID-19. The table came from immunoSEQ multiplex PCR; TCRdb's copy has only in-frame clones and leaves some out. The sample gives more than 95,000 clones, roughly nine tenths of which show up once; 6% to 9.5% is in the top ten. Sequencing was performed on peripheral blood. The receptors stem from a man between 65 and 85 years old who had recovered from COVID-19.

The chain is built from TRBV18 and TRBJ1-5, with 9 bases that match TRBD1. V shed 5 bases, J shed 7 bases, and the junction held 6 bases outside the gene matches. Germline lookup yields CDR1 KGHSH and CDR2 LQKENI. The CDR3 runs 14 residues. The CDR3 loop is CASSSTGGSQPQHF. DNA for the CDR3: TGTGCCAGCTCATCGACAGGGGGGAGCCAGCCCCAGCATTTT.

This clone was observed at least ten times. CDR3 DNA sequence: TGCGCCAGCAGCCCCGGACAGGGTTTCAACGAGCAGTACTTC. This sequence encodes CASSPGQGFNEQYF. This chain joins TRBV5-1 and TRBJ2-7, with TRBD1 matching over 8 bases. Unmatched junction bases numbered 8, after V lost 4 bases and J lost 5 bases. Germline CDR1 SGHRS, CDR2 YFSETQ. The CDR3 is 14 amino acids. Supplemented by reference TRBV5-1 and TRBJ2-7, the full variable domain reads KAGVTQTPRYLIKTRGQQVTLSCSPISGHRSVSWYQQTPGQGLQFLFEYFSETQRNKGNFPGRFSGRQFSNSRSEMNVSTLELGDSALYLCASSPGQGFNEQYFGPGTRLTVT.

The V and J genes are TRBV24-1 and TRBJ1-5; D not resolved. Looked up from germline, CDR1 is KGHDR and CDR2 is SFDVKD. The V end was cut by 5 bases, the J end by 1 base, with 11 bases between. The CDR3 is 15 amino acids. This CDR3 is CATSAPGRSNQPQHF. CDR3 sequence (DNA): TGTGCCACCAGTGCCCCGGGAAGGAGCAATCAGCCCCAGCATTTT.

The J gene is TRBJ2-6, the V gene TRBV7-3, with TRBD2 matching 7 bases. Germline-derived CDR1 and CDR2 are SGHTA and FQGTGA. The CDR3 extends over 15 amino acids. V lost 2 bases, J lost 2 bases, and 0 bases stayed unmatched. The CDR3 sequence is CASSLRGAGANVLTF. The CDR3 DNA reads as TGTGCCAGCAGCTTACGGGGGGCTGGGGCCAACGTCCTGACTTTC.

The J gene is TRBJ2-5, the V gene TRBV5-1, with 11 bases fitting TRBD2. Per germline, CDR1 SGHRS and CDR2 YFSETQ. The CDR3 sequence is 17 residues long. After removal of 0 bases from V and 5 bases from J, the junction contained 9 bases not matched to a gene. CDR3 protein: CASSLALAGGIGETQYF. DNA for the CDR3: TGCGCCAGCAGCTTGGCCCTAGCGGGAGGCATCGGTGAGACCCAGTACTTC.

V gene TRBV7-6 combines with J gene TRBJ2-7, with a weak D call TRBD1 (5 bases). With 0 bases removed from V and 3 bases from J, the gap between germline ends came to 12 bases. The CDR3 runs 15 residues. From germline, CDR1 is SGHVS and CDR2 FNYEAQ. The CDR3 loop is CASSLAAGHSYEQYF. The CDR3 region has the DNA TGTGCCAGCAGCTTAGCCGCAGGGCACAGCTACGAGCAGTACTTC.

This chain's CDR3 is CASSGGSGRGQETQYF. The CDR3 region has the DNA TGTGCCAGCAGTGGGGGTAGCGGGAGGGGGCAAGAGACCCAGTACTTC. The rearrangement links TRBV2 to TRBJ2-5, with TRBD2 matching 11 bases. The CDR3 sequence is 16 residues long. CDR1 is SNHLY and CDR2 is FYNNEI in the germline V gene. V was clipped by 4 bases and J by 2 bases; unmatched bases: 6.

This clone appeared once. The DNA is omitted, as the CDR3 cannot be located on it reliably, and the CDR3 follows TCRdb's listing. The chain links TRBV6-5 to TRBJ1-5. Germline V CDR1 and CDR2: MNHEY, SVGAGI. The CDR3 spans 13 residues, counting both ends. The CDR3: CAFGAGNNQPQHF.

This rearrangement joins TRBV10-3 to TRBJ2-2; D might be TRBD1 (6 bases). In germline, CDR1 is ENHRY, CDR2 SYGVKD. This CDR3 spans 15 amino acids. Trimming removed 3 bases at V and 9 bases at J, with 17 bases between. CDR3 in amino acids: CAISEPQQGARELFF. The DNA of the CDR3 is TGTGCCATCAGTGAACCTCAACAGGGAGCCAGGGAGCTGTTTTTT.

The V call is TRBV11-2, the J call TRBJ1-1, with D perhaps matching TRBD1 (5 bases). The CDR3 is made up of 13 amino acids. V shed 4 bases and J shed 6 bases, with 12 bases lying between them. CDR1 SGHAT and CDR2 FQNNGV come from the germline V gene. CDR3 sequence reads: CASSYSGTPEAFF. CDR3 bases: TGTGCCAGCAGCTACTCCGGGACTCCTGAAGCTTTCTTT.

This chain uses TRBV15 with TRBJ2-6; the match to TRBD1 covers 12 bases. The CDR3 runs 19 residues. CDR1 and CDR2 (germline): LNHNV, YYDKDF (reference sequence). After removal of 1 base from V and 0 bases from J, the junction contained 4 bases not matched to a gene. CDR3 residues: CATSRVGTGGFSGANVLTF. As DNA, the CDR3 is TGTGCCACCAGCAGAGTGGGGACAGGGGGCTTCTCTGGGGCCAACGTCCTGACTTTC.

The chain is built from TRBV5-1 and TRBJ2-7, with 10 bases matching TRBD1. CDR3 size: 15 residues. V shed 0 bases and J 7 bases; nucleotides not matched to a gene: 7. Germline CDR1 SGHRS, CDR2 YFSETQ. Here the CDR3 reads CASSLGGTGVREQYF. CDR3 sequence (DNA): TGCGCCAGCAGCTTGGGAGGGACAGGGGTTCGAGAGCAGTACTTC.

The CDR3, as DNA: TGTGCCAGCAGCGTTCAGGGACTAGCGGGCTTTACTGACACCGGGGAGCTGTTTTTT. Amino acids: CASSVQGLAGFTDTGELFF. The rearrangement links TRBV9 to TRBJ2-2; 12 nucleotides line up with TRBD2. V trimming: 2 bases; J trimming: 3 bases; junction bases outside the gene matches: 11. The CDR3 covers 19 residues. Germline loops: CDR1 SGDLS, CDR2 YYNGEE. Full variable domain (missing parts from reference TRBV9 and TRBJ2-2): DSGVTQTPKHLITATGQRVTLRCSPRSGDLSVYWYQQSLDQGLQFLIQYYNGEERAKGNILERFSAQQFPDLHSELNLSSLELGDSALYFCASSVQGLAGFTDTGELFFGEGSRLTVL.

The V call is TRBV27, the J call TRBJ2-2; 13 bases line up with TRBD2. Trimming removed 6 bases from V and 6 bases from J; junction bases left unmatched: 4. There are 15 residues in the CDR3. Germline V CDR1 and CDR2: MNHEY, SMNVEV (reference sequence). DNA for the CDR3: TGTGCCAGCAGAGGACTAGCGGGGGTACCCGGGGAGCTGTTTTTT. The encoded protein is CASRGLAGVPGELFF.

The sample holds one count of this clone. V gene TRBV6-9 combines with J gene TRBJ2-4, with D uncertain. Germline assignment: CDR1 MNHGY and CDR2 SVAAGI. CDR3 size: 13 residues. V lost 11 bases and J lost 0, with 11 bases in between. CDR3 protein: CADSRVAKNIQYF. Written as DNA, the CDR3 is TGTGCCGATAGTCGTGTAGCCAAAAACATTCAGTACTTC.

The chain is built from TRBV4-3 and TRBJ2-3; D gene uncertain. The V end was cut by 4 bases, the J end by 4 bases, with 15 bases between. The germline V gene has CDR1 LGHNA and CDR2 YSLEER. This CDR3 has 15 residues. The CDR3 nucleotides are TGCGCCAGCAGCCTCCTGGGCCTTGGATCAGATACGCAGTATTTT. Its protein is CASSLLGLGSDTQYF.

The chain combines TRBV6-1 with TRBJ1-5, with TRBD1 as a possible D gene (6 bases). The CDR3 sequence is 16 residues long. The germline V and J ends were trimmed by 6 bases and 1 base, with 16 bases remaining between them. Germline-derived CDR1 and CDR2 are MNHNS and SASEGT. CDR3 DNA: TGTGCCAGCAGCGAACGCTGGACAGACAGCAATCAGCCCCAGCATTTT. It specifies CASSERWTDSNQPQHF.

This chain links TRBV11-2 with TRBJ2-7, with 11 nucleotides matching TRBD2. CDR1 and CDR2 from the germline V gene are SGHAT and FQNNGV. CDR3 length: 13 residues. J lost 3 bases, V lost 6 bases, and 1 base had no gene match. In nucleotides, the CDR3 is TGTGCCAGCAGGGGACTAGCGGTCTACGAGCAGTACTTC. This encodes CASRGLAVYEQYF. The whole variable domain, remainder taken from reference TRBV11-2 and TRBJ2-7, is EAGVAQSPRYKIIEKRQSVAFWCNPISGHATLYWYQQILGQGPKLLIQFQNNGVVDDSQLPKDRFSAERLKGVDSTLKIQPAKLEDSAVYLCASRGLAVYEQYFGPGTRLTVT.

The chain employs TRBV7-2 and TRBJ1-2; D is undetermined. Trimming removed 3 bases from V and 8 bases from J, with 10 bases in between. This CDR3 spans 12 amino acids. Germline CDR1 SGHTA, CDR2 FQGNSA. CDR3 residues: CASSFENWGYTF. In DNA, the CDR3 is TGTGCCAGCAGCTTCGAAAACTGGGGCTACACCTTC.

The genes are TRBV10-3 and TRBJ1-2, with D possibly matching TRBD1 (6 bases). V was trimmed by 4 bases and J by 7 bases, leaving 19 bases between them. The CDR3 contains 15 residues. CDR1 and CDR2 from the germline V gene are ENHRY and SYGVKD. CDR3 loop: CAISVKTGPRGGYTF. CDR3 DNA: TGTGCCATCAGTGTGAAGACAGGTCCCAGAGGTGGCTACACCTTC.

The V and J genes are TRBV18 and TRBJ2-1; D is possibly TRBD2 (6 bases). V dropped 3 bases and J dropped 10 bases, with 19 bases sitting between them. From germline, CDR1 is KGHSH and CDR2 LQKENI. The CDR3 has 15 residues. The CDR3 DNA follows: TGTGCCAGCTCACCCACGGCGGGGTTTGACGGCGAGCAGTTCTTC. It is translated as CASSPTAGFDGEQFF. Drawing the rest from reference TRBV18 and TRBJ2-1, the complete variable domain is NAGVMQNPRHLVRRRGQEARLRCSPMKGHSHVYWYRQLPEEGLKFMVYLQKENIIDESGMPKERFSAEFPKEGPSILRIQQVVRGDSAAYFCASSPTAGFDGEQFFGPGTRLTVL.

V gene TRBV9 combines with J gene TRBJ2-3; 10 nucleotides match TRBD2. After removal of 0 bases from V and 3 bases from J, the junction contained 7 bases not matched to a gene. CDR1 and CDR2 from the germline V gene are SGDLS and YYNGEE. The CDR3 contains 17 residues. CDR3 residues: CASSVAASGGLTDTQYF. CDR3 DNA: TGTGCCAGCAGCGTAGCCGCTAGCGGGGGACTGACAGATACGCAGTATTTT. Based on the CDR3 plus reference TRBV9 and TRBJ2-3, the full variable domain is DSGVTQTPKHLITATGQRVTLRCSPRSGDLSVYWYQQSLDQGLQFLIQYYNGEERAKGNILERFSAQQFPDLHSELNLSSLELGDSALYFCASSVAASGGLTDTQYFGPGTRLTVL.

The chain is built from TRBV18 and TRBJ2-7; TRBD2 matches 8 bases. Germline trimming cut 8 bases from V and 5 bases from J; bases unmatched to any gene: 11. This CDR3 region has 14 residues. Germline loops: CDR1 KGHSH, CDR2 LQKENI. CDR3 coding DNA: TGTGCCAGCACCCTATCGGGGGGGTCGGACGAGCAGTACTTC. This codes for CASTLSGGSDEQYF.

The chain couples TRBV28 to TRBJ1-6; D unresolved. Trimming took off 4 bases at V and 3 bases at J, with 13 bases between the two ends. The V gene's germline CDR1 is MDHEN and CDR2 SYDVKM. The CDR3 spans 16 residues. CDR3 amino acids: CASSYRSGNYNSPLHF. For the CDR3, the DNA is TGTGCCAGCAGTTACCGGTCGGGGAACTATAATTCACCCCTCCACTTT. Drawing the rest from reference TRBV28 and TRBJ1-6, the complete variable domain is DVKVTQSSRYLVKRTGEKVFLECVQDMDHENMFWYRQDPGLGLRLIYFSYDVKMKEKGDIPEGYSVSREKKERFSLILESASTNQTSMYLCASSYRSGNYNSPLHFGNGTRLTVT.

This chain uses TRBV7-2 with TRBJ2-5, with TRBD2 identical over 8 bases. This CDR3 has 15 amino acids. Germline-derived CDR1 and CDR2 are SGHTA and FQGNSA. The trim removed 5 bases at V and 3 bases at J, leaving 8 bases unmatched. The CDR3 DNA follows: TGTGCCAGCAGCCCCGTCGTGGGACTAGAAGAGACCCAGTACTTC. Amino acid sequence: CASSPVVGLEETQYF. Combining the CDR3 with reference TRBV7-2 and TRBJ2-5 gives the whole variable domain GAGVSQSPSNKVTEKGKDVELRCDPISGHTALYWYRQSLGQGLEFLIYFQGNSAPDKSGLPSDRFSAERTGGSVSTLTIQRTQQEDSAVYLCASSPVVGLEETQYFGPGTRLLVL.

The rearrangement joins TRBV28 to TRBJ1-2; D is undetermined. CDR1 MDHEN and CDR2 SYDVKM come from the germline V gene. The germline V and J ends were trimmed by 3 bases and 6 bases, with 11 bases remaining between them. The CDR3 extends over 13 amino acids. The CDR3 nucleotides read TGTGCCAGCAGTTTGGTAGAGCTTGATGGCTACACCTTC. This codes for CASSLVELDGYTF.